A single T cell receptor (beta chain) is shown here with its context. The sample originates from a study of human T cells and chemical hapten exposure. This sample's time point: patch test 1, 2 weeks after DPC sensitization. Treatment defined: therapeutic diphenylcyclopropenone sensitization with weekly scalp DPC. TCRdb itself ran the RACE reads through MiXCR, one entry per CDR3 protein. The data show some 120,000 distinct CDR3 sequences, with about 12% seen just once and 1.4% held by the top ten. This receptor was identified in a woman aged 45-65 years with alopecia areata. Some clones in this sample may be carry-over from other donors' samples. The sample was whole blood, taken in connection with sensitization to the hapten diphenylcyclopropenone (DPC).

Here the CDR3 reads CSARRVQGDYGYTF. The CDR3 DNA sequence: TGCAGCGCACGCCGGGTGCAAGGGGACTATGGCTACACCTTC. This rearrangement joins TRBV29-1 to TRBJ1-2; the D gene is possibly TRBD1 (5 bases). Germline assignment: CDR1 SQVTM and CDR2 ANQGSEA. The CDR3 is made up of 14 amino acids. Trimming took off 7 bases at V and 3 bases at J, with 18 bases between the two ends.